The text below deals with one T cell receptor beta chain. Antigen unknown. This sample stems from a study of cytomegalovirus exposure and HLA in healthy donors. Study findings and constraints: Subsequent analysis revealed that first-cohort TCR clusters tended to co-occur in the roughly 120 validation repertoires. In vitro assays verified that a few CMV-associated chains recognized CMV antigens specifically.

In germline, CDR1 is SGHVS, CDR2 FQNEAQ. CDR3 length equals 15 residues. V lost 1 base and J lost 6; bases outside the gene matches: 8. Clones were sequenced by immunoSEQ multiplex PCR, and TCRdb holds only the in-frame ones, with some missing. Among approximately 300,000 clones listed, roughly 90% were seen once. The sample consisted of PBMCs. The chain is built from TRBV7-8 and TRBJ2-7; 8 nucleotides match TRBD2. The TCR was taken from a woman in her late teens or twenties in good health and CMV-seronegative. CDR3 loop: CASSLGTGGPSEQYF. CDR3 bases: TGTGCCAGCAGCTTAGGGACGGGAGGGCCTTCCGAGCAGTACTTC.